The text below deals with one TCR beta chain. Its cognate antigen is unknown. Profiling relied on immunoSEQ multiplex PCR, and the TCRdb table lists in-frame clones only, not all of them. The repertoire holds around 10,000 clones, 92% seen once, with 14% in the top ten. The V gene's germline CDR1 is MNHNS and CDR2 SASEGT. Trimming took 4 bases from V and 2 from J, leaving 11 bases between them. This CDR3 spans 14 amino acids. After autologous stem cell transplantation all patients relapsed, and prior brentuximab vedotin exposure differed between cohorts. Complete response, partial response or progressive disease constituted the best responses recorded. This sample was included in a study of PD-1 blockade in classical Hodgkin lymphoma. At the level of the study: Treatment was intravenous nivolumab, 3 mg/kg every 2 weeks, until progression.

Study-level findings and limits: Lower baseline TCR diversity was reported for newly diagnosed patients than for healthy donors. Patients who responded completely had about the same baseline diversity as newly diagnosed patients.

The sequencing here drew on peripheral blood mononuclear cells (PBMCs), taken at baseline. This sequence originates from a human donor with classical Hodgkin lymphoma. V and J are TRBV6-1 and TRBJ1-1; D is ambiguous. CDR3 sequence: CASSAPELNTEAFF. DNA of the CDR3: TGTGCCAGCAGTGCTCCAGAATTAAACACTGAAGCTTTCTTT.